Listed below are T cell receptor beta chains from one sample, sequenced in a study of radiotherapy plus CTLA-4 blockade in lung cancer. Assay used: immunoSEQ multiplex PCR; TCRdb lists only in-frame clones, some missing. The table lists roughly 110,000 clones, 70% to 90% of them singletons, with 2% to 2.5% in the top ten. The sequencing here drew on peripheral blood, taken from a patient treated with radiotherapy plus ipilimumab. These receptors were collected from a human donor with non-small cell lung cancer that progressed on radiotherapy plus ipilimumab. Some clones in this sample may be carry-over from other donors' samples. The CDR3 runs from the conserved cysteine through the conserved F or W. Each record gives: clone size, D gene, J gene, V gene, CDR3 DNA, CDR3 protein. A D gene is named only where the DNA matches it firmly. Size values are once, few and many counts, or a class for expanded clones, and some rows have none.

clone_size: NA
d_call: NA
j_call: TRBJ1-2
v_call: TRBV6-5
cdr3_nt: TGTGCCAGCAGTTACCGGGACACCTTAGATGGCTACACCTTC
cdr3_aa: CASSYRDTLDGYTF

clone_size: NA
d_call: NA
j_call: TRBJ2-7
v_call: TRBV15
cdr3_nt: TGTGCCACCAGCAGAGACCAGGGGTACGAGCAGTACTTC
cdr3_aa: CATSRDQGYEQYF

clone_size: NA
d_call: TRBD1
j_call: TRBJ1-2
v_call: TRBV5-4
cdr3_nt: TGTGCCAGCAGCTTTACGACAGGGAAGAAGTATGGCTACACCTTC
cdr3_aa: CASSFTTGKKYGYTF

clone_size: NA
d_call: NA
j_call: TRBJ2-1
v_call: TRBV29-1
cdr3_nt: TGCAGCGTTGAAGACCCGAGGGATGAGCAGTTCTTC
cdr3_aa: CSVEDPRDEQFF

clone_size: NA
d_call: NA
j_call: TRBJ1-2
v_call: TRBV7-2
cdr3_nt: TGTGCCAGCAGCTTAGGGGGGCCTCAATACGGCTACACCTTC
cdr3_aa: CASSLGGPQYGYTF

clone_size: NA
d_call: NA
j_call: TRBJ2-6
v_call: TRBV7-2
cdr3_nt: TGTGCCAGCAGCTTAATAGCCACCTCTGGGGCCAACGTCCTGACTTTC
cdr3_aa: CASSLIATSGANVLTF

clone_size: NA
d_call: NA
j_call: TRBJ1-1
v_call: TRBV30
cdr3_nt: TGTGCCTGGTTTACCCTGGCAGCGAACACTGAAGCTTTCTTT
cdr3_aa: CAWFTLAANTEAFF

clone_size: NA
d_call: NA
j_call: TRBJ1-1
v_call: TRBV5-1
cdr3_nt: TGCGCCAGCAGTCTACAGGTATCTAACACTGAAGCTTTCTTT
cdr3_aa: CASSLQVSNTEAFF

clone_size: few
d_call: TRBD2
j_call: TRBJ2-1
v_call: TRBV4-2
cdr3_nt: TGTGCCAGCAGCCCACTGTTAGCGGGGGGGCCTTATGAGCAGTTCTTC
cdr3_aa: CASSPLLAGGPYEQFF

clone_size: NA
d_call: NA
j_call: TRBJ1-1
v_call: TRBV5-1
cdr3_nt: TGCGCCAGCAGCTCAGACTGGAACACTGAAGCTTTCTTT
cdr3_aa: CASSSDWNTEAFF

clone_size: NA
d_call: TRBD2
j_call: TRBJ2-7
v_call: TRBV4-3
cdr3_nt: TGCGCCAGCAGCCAAGGACTAGCGGGGGGGATGGAATACGAGCAGTACTTC
cdr3_aa: CASSQGLAGGMEYEQYF

clone_size: NA
d_call: NA
j_call: TRBJ2-7
v_call: TRBV9
cdr3_nt: TGTGCCAGCAATCTGGGGTCAGGTTACGAGCAGTACTTC
cdr3_aa: CASNLGSGYEQYF

clone_size: NA
d_call: NA
j_call: TRBJ1-5
v_call: TRBV19
cdr3_nt: TGTGCCAGTAGTATAGATTTTTCGGGCAGGCCGGGTAAGCCCCAGCATTTT
cdr3_aa: CASSIDFSGRPGKPQHF

clone_size: NA
d_call: NA
j_call: TRBJ2-2
v_call: TRBV5-1
cdr3_nt: TGCGCCAGCAGCTTGGTCGGTTCTACGATCTCCGGGGAGCTGTTTTTT
cdr3_aa: CASSLVGSTISGELFF

clone_size: once
d_call: NA
j_call: TRBJ2-3
v_call: TRBV7-2
cdr3_nt: TGTGCCAGCAGCTTCTCTCCAGGCACAGATACGCAGTATTTT
cdr3_aa: CASSFSPGTDTQYF

clone_size: NA
d_call: NA
j_call: TRBJ1-1
v_call: TRBV7-9
cdr3_nt: TGTGCCAGCAGCCCCCCGGCCGCGGCCACTGAAGCTTTCTTT
cdr3_aa: CASSPPAAATEAFF

clone_size: NA
d_call: TRBD1
j_call: TRBJ1-4
v_call: TRBV7-9
cdr3_nt: TGTGCCAGCAGCCCCCGGACAGGGTTGGGGGAAAAACTGTTTTTT
cdr3_aa: CASSPRTGLGEKLFF

clone_size: NA
d_call: NA
j_call: TRBJ2-1
v_call: TRBV27
cdr3_nt: TGTGCCAGCAGTTTTCGGGGTGGGTTCGTCTACAATGAGCAGTTCTTC
cdr3_aa: CASSFRGGFVYNEQFF

clone_size: NA
d_call: NA
j_call: TRBJ2-3
v_call: TRBV11-2
cdr3_nt: TGTGCCAGCAGCCCTACAGTTACAGGACCCCTCGGAGATACGCAGTATTTT
cdr3_aa: CASSPTVTGPLGDTQYF

clone_size: once
d_call: TRBD2
j_call: TRBJ2-2
v_call: TRBV14
cdr3_nt: TGTGCCAGCAGCCAATTTCTGGCGGGGGCCGGGGAGCTGTTTTTT
cdr3_aa: CASSQFLAGAGELFF

clone_size: few
d_call: NA
j_call: TRBJ1-5
v_call: TRBV2
cdr3_nt: TGTGCCAGCAGCTGGAGGGATCAGCCCCAGCATTTT
cdr3_aa: CASSWRDQPQHF

clone_size: NA
d_call: NA
j_call: TRBJ1-4
v_call: TRBV9
cdr3_nt: TGTGCCAGCAGCGTAGGTCTCCAACAGGGTAATGAAAAACTGTTTTTT
cdr3_aa: CASSVGLQQGNEKLFF

clone_size: NA
d_call: NA
j_call: TRBJ2-7
v_call: TRBV5-6
cdr3_nt: TGTGCCAGCAGCTCTCGGGCCCGTAGCTCCTACGAGCAGTACTTC
cdr3_aa: CASSSRARSSYEQYF

clone_size: NA
d_call: NA
j_call: TRBJ2-7
v_call: TRBV6-6
cdr3_nt: TGTGCCAGCAGTTTAAGTGGGTACAGGGACCAGCAGTACTTC
cdr3_aa: CASSLSGYRDQQYF

clone_size: once
d_call: NA
j_call: TRBJ2-3
v_call: TRBV5-4
cdr3_nt: TGTGCCAGCACCGACGGACGCACAGATACGCAGTATTTT
cdr3_aa: CASTDGRTDTQYF

clone_size: NA
d_call: NA
j_call: TRBJ2-7
v_call: TRBV9
cdr3_nt: TGTGCCAGGTTGGGGTTTTCGCCCTACGAGCAGTACTTC
cdr3_aa: CARLGFSPYEQYF

clone_size: once
d_call: NA
j_call: TRBJ1-2
v_call: TRBV10-3
cdr3_nt: TGTGCCATCAGCCTTACAGATTATGGCTACACCTTC
cdr3_aa: CAISLTDYGYTF

clone_size: NA
d_call: TRBD1
j_call: TRBJ2-7
v_call: TRBV13
cdr3_nt: TGTGCCAGCAGCCCCCGGGACAGTGACGACGAGCAGTACTTC
cdr3_aa: CASSPRDSDDEQYF

clone_size: NA
d_call: NA
j_call: TRBJ2-7
v_call: TRBV27
cdr3_nt: TGTGCCAGCAGCAGTTCCCTGGACGGAACTTACGAGCAGTACTTC
cdr3_aa: CASSSSLDGTYEQYF

clone_size: NA
d_call: TRBD1
j_call: TRBJ1-2
v_call: TRBV6-1
cdr3_nt: TGTGCCAGCGGGACAGGGGGCGCAGCTAACTATGGCTACACCTTC
cdr3_aa: CASGTGGAANYGYTF

clone_size: NA
d_call: TRBD2
j_call: TRBJ2-1
v_call: TRBV9
cdr3_nt: TGTGCCAGCAGCGCGGGGGGGACACCGAAGAATGAGCAGTTCTTC
cdr3_aa: CASSAGGTPKNEQFF

clone_size: NA
d_call: NA
j_call: TRBJ2-7
v_call: TRBV18
cdr3_nt: TGTGCCAGCTCACCGCCCAACCCCTACGAGCAGTACTTC
cdr3_aa: CASSPPNPYEQYF

clone_size: NA
d_call: NA
j_call: TRBJ2-5
v_call: TRBV27
cdr3_nt: TGTGCCAGCAGATCTCTCGGGGCCTCTCAAGAGACCCAGTACTTC
cdr3_aa: CASRSLGASQETQYF

clone_size: NA
d_call: NA
j_call: TRBJ1-1
v_call: TRBV4-1
cdr3_nt: TGCGCCAGCAGCCGCCCCCTGGGACTCAAGAACACTGAAGCTTTCTTT
cdr3_aa: CASSRPLGLKNTEAFF

clone_size: few
d_call: TRBD2
j_call: TRBJ2-3
v_call: TRBV4-1
cdr3_nt: TGTGCCAGCAGCCAAGGGACTAGCGGGGGGGCCGATACGCAGTATTTT
cdr3_aa: CASSQGTSGGADTQYF

clone_size: NA
d_call: NA
j_call: TRBJ1-4
v_call: TRBV5-1
cdr3_nt: TGCGCCAGCAGCTTGGCCGTATCAGAGAATGAAAAACTGTTTTTT
cdr3_aa: CASSLAVSENEKLFF

clone_size: NA
d_call: NA
j_call: TRBJ2-7
v_call: TRBV27
cdr3_nt: TGTGCCAGCCGGGACTTCCGCTCCTACGAGCAGTACTTC
cdr3_aa: CASRDFRSYEQYF

clone_size: few
d_call: NA
j_call: TRBJ2-3
v_call: TRBV5-1
cdr3_nt: TGCGCCAGCAGCTTCCTCCTCCCTAGCACAGATACGCAGTATTTT
cdr3_aa: CASSFLLPSTDTQYF

clone_size: medium-sized
d_call: TRBD2
j_call: TRBJ2-7
v_call: TRBV14
cdr3_nt: TGTGCCAGCAGATCGGGGGGGCTGAACTCCTACGAGCAGTACTTC
cdr3_aa: CASRSGGLNSYEQYF

clone_size: NA
d_call: NA
j_call: TRBJ1-4
v_call: TRBV18
cdr3_nt: TGTGCCAGCTCACTCGGGACGGGGAATGAAAAACTGTTTTTT
cdr3_aa: CASSLGTGNEKLFF

clone_size: NA
d_call: TRBD1
j_call: TRBJ2-7
v_call: TRBV6-1
cdr3_nt: TGTGCCAGCATTCCGGACAGGGGCTATACCTACGAGCAGTACTTC
cdr3_aa: CASIPDRGYTYEQYF

clone_size: NA
d_call: TRBD1
j_call: TRBJ1-5
v_call: TRBV28
cdr3_nt: TGTGCCAGCAGTTTAGCACAGGGGAGCCAGCCCCAGCATTTT
cdr3_aa: CASSLAQGSQPQHF

clone_size: many
d_call: NA
j_call: TRBJ1-2
v_call: TRBV19
cdr3_nt: TGTGCCAGTAGGACTTCAGGATTCCAGGGCGGCTACACCTTC
cdr3_aa: CASRTSGFQGGYTF

clone_size: once
d_call: NA
j_call: TRBJ2-3
v_call: TRBV27
cdr3_nt: TGTGCCAGCAGGGTAGCGGTCACAGATACGCAGTATTTT
cdr3_aa: CASRVAVTDTQYF

clone_size: NA
d_call: TRBD2
j_call: TRBJ2-1
v_call: TRBV18
cdr3_nt: TGTGCCAGCCGGACTAGCGGGGGGGGATACAATGAGCAGTTCTTC
cdr3_aa: CASRTSGGGYNEQFF

clone_size: NA
d_call: NA
j_call: TRBJ1-1
v_call: TRBV4-3
cdr3_nt: TGCGCCAGCAGCAACCGGGGACCAGGGTTTGGCACTGAAGCTTTCTTT
cdr3_aa: CASSNRGPGFGTEAFF

clone_size: NA
d_call: NA
j_call: TRBJ1-1
v_call: TRBV29-1
cdr3_nt: TGCAGCGTTGAAGCCAGTATCGGCAGTTGGAACACTGAAGCTTTCTTT
cdr3_aa: CSVEASIGSWNTEAFF

clone_size: NA
d_call: TRBD1
j_call: TRBJ2-1
v_call: TRBV10-3
cdr3_nt: TGTGCCATCAGTGAGTCAGGTTGGACAGGGTCGCGTGATGAGCAGTTCTTC
cdr3_aa: CAISESGWTGSRDEQFF

clone_size: NA
d_call: TRBD1
j_call: TRBJ2-1
v_call: TRBV10-2
cdr3_nt: TGCGCCAGCAGCAGACCGGGACAGGGAGGAAATGAGCAGTTCTTC
cdr3_aa: CASSRPGQGGNEQFF

clone_size: NA
d_call: NA
j_call: TRBJ1-1
v_call: TRBV9
cdr3_nt: TGTGCCAGCAGCGTCGAACGAGGCACTGAAGCTTTCTTT
cdr3_aa: CASSVERGTEAFF

clone_size: NA
d_call: NA
j_call: TRBJ2-1
v_call: TRBV29-1
cdr3_nt: TGCAGCGGTCTGGCGAGCTCCTACAATGAGCAGTTCTTC
cdr3_aa: CSGLASSYNEQFF

clone_size: once
d_call: NA
j_call: TRBJ2-2
v_call: TRBV9
cdr3_nt: TGTGCCAGCAGCGTTTTTGGGGGCAGCACCGGGGAGCTGTTTTTT
cdr3_aa: CASSVFGGSTGELFF

clone_size: NA
d_call: NA
j_call: TRBJ2-7
v_call: TRBV7-2
cdr3_nt: TGTGCCAGCAACGTAAACGGGCCCTCCTACGAGCAGTACTTC
cdr3_aa: CASNVNGPSYEQYF

clone_size: NA
d_call: NA
j_call: TRBJ1-2
v_call: TRBV19
cdr3_nt: TGTGCCAGTAGTATAGGAGCTTTGGCCTACACCTTC
cdr3_aa: CASSIGALAYTF

clone_size: NA
d_call: TRBD1
j_call: TRBJ2-7
v_call: TRBV10-3
cdr3_nt: TGTGCCATCAGGAGCTCCGGGACAGCGGTTACCGCCTACGAGCAGTACTTC
cdr3_aa: CAIRSSGTAVTAYEQYF

clone_size: NA
d_call: TRBD1
j_call: TRBJ2-5
v_call: TRBV5-1
cdr3_nt: TGCGCCAGCAGCTTGGCCAGGACAGGGGAGGGAGAGGCCCAGTACTTC
cdr3_aa: CASSLARTGEGEAQYF

clone_size: NA
d_call: TRBD2
j_call: TRBJ2-5
v_call: TRBV6-1
cdr3_nt: TGTGCCACCTCAGCGGGGGGGCCATGGGAGACCCAGTACTTC
cdr3_aa: CATSAGGPWETQYF

clone_size: once
d_call: NA
j_call: TRBJ2-1
v_call: TRBV28
cdr3_nt: TGTGCCAGCAGCTCACCGGGCCGACCAATCCAGTTCTTC
cdr3_aa: CASSSPGRPIQFF

clone_size: few
d_call: NA
j_call: TRBJ1-1
v_call: TRBV7-9
cdr3_nt: TGTGCCAGCAGCTCTCACTACAGGTCCACTGAAGCTTTCTTT
cdr3_aa: CASSSHYRSTEAFF

clone_size: NA
d_call: TRBD1
j_call: TRBJ1-2
v_call: TRBV7-3
cdr3_nt: TGTGCCAGCAGCTTAACGCAGGGGACAGGGCAATATGGCTACACCTTC
cdr3_aa: CASSLTQGTGQYGYTF